The clone carrying this TCR beta chain was observed many times. The sample belongs to a study of spatial heterogeneity in lung cancer. The time point is: sample taken at primary tumor resection. From the 5' RACE reads, TCRdb called clonotypes with MiXCR, one entry per CDR3 protein. This repertoire shows 90,000 to 95,000 distinct CDR3 sequences, more than 10% found once; its top ten account for roughly 39%. The germline CDR1 and CDR2 sequences are GTSNPN and SVGIG (reference sequence). The CDR3 extends over 12 amino acids. V was pared by 0 bases and J by 6 bases, with 5 bases between. This rearrangement joins TRBV30 to TRBJ2-2, with D unclear. This receptor was identified in a male donor with early-stage non-small cell lung cancer. This material consisted of PBMCs, taken at surgery. CDR3 protein: CAWSVRAGELFF. The CDR3 coding sequence is TGTGCCTGGAGTGTACGGGCCGGGGAGCTGTTTTTT.